These 26 T cell receptor beta chains came from one sample sequenced in a study of spatial heterogeneity in lung cancer. Time point in this sample: sample taken at primary tumor resection. Whole RNA, isolated from tumor, nontumor lung or frozen PBMC, was sequenced without prior sorting. One entry per CDR3 protein, called by TCRdb with MiXCR from the 5' RACE reads. This sample has about 44,000 distinct CDR3 sequences, with roughly 15% found just once. The source was PBMCs, collected at surgery. Source of these receptors: a male donor with early-stage non-small cell lung cancer.

The chain combines TRBV23-1 with TRBJ2-7, with TRBD1 matching 9 bases. TRBV23-1 has ORF status, its function being uncertain. V lost 2 bases and J lost 1; bases outside the gene matches: 9. CDR3 length: 17 amino acids. This CDR3 is CASSQTYRGPMSYEQYF. The CDR3 nucleotides are TGCGCCAGCAGTCAAACCTACAGGGGGCCCATGTCCTACGAGCAGTACTTC.

This clonotype has ten or more counts. This rearrangement joins TRBV7-9 to TRBJ1-5; D gene ambiguous. V dropped 4 bases and J dropped 6 bases, with 13 bases sitting between them. Germline lookup yields CDR1 SEHNR and CDR2 FQNEAQ (reference sequence). The CDR3 spans 14 residues. CDR3 sequence reads: CASSSYRSGQPQHF. The DNA for the CDR3 is TGTGCCAGCAGCTCGTACCGGTCGGGTCAGCCCCAGCATTTT.

The sample holds a few counts of this clonotype. The genes are TRBV2 and TRBJ1-1, with D hard to call. This CDR3 comprises 14 residues. V was clipped by 8 bases and J by 4 bases, with 17 bases between them. From germline, CDR1 is SNHLY and CDR2 FYNNEI. In DNA, the CDR3 is TGTGCCAGCCAACCCCCGAAGGAAGGCACTGAAGCTTTCTTT. Encoded protein: CASQPPKEGTEAFF.

This clonotype appeared many times. This chain joins TRBV18 and TRBJ2-3; 7 nucleotides match TRBD2. The trim removed 3 bases at V and 0 bases at J, leaving 3 bases unmatched. CDR3 length: 15 amino acids. Germline-derived CDR1 and CDR2 are KGHSH and LQKENI. The DNA for the CDR3 is TGTGCCAGCTCACCGACTAGCACTAGCACAGATACGCAGTATTTT. This codes for CASSPTSTSTDTQYF.

This clonotype was counted ten times or more. This chain uses TRBV6-1 with TRBJ1-4; no clear D gene. Germline CDR1 is MNHNS and CDR2 is SASEGT. CDR3 length: 15 residues. Trimming took 3 bases from V and 6 from J, leaving 14 bases between them. The CDR3 region is CASSEVWADDEKLFF. As DNA, the CDR3 is TGTGCCAGCAGTGAGGTTTGGGCGGACGATGAAAAACTGTTTTTT.

This clonotype came up a few times. The rearrangement joins TRBV28 to TRBJ1-1; 9 positions agree with TRBD1. CDR1 and CDR2 from the germline V gene are MDHEN and SYDVKM. CDR3 length: 16 amino acids. Trimming at V came to 6 bases and at J to 1 base, leaving 9 bases not matched to a gene. The CDR3 DNA reads as TGTGCCAGCAGCCCCCTACAGGGGGCGAGGAACACTGAAGCTTTCTTT. It codes for CASSPLQGARNTEAFF.

This rearrangement joins TRBV7-9 to TRBJ2-7, with D perhaps assigned TRBD1 or TRBD2 (6 bases each). The CDR3 consists of 17 residues. Germline CDR1 SEHNR, CDR2 FQNEAQ (reference sequence). V lost 5 bases, J lost 1 base, and 21 bases lay in between. The CDR3 DNA sequence: TGTGCCAGCAGCACCGACCTCCTGAGGGGGGTTTCCTACGAGCAGTACTTC. Residues: CASSTDLLRGVSYEQYF. Full variable domain (outside the CDR3, taken from reference TRBV7-9 and TRBJ2-7): DTGVSQNPRHKITKRGQNVTFRCDPISEHNRLYWYRQTLGQGPEFLTYFQNEAQLEKSRLLSDRFSAERPKGSFSTLEIQRTEQGDSAMYLCASSTDLLRGVSYEQYFGPGTRLTVT.

This clonotype was recorded at least ten times. The chain combines TRBV2 with TRBJ2-4; D call uncertain. This CDR3 has 15 amino acids. Germline loops: CDR1 SNHLY, CDR2 FYNNEI. Trimming took off 1 base at V and 9 bases at J, with 16 bases between the two ends. The CDR3 protein is CASSEDSLGGLIQYF. CDR3 coding DNA: TGTGCCAGCAGTGAAGACAGCCTAGGTGGTCTCATTCAGTACTTC.

The chain employs TRBV6-2 or TRBV6-3 and TRBJ2-5, with 7 bases that match TRBD1. Germline CDR1 MNHEY, CDR2 SVGEGT. This CDR3 has 15 amino acids. V shed 7 bases, J shed 2 bases, and the junction held 10 bases outside the gene matches. The CDR3 DNA sequence: TGTGCCAGCACTTTAACAGGGACAGCGCAAGAGACCCAGTACTTC. It specifies CASTLTGTAQETQYF.

This clonotype came up once. The chain couples TRBV11-2 to TRBJ1-1; D is perhaps TRBD1 (6 bases). V shed 2 bases and J shed 4 bases, with 8 bases lying between them. The CDR3 has 13 amino acids. In germline, CDR1 is SGHAT, CDR2 FQNNGV. CDR3 loop: CASSLTGATEAFF. CDR3 in DNA: TGTGCCAGCAGCTTAACGGGGGCCACTGAAGCTTTCTTT.

The CDR3 loop reads CASSLASSGGYNEQFF. In nucleotides, the CDR3 is TGCGCCAGCAGCTTGGCCTCTAGCGGGGGTTACAATGAGCAGTTCTTC. The chain couples TRBV5-1 to TRBJ2-1, with TRBD2 identical over 10 bases. The V and J ends lost 0 bases and 4 bases, in that order; junction bases with no gene match: 4. The CDR3 has 16 residues. CDR1 SGHRS and CDR2 YFSETQ come from the germline V gene.

The chain is built from TRBV4-3 and TRBJ2-3; D is uncertain. V was trimmed by 4 bases and J by 1 base, leaving 9 bases between them. The CDR3 covers 14 residues. Germline V gene lookup returns CDR1 LGHNA and CDR2 YSLEER. CDR3 nucleotides: TGCGCCAGCAGCCTAGCTTCAGGCACAGATACGCAGTATTTT. It translates to CASSLASGTDTQYF.

This clonotype was observed many times. The chain combines TRBV7-6 with TRBJ1-1; D possibly corresponds to TRBD1 (5 bases). Germline V lookup: CDR1 SGHVS, CDR2 FNYEAQ. This CDR3 contains 14 residues. Trimming stripped 0 bases from V and 5 bases from J, with 10 bases between. CDR3: CASSLALGETEAFF. The DNA of the CDR3 is TGTGCCAGCAGCTTAGCGTTAGGGGAGACTGAAGCTTTCTTT.

The chain carries TRBV7-9 and TRBJ1-4; unclear D gene. The CDR3 extends over 14 amino acids. The germline CDR1 and CDR2 sequences are SEHNR and FQNEAQ (reference sequence). Trimming removed 5 bases at V and 4 bases at J, with 11 bases between. The CDR3 DNA reads as TGTGCCAGCAGCCAAGCTGGGAGTAATGAAAAACTGTTTTTT. This sequence encodes CASSQAGSNEKLFF.

There are a few counts of this clonotype. The chain links TRBV4-3 to TRBJ2-7; possibly TRBD2 for D (6 bases). Per the germline V gene, CDR1 is LGHNA and CDR2 is YSLEER. V was trimmed by 0 bases and J by 6 bases, leaving 15 bases between them. The length of the CDR3 is 15 residues. The CDR3 reads CASSQEGRGEGEQYF. CDR3 in DNA: TGCGCCAGCAGCCAAGAAGGGCGGGGAGAAGGCGAGCAGTACTTC.

CDR3 DNA sequence: TGCGCCAGCAGCTTGTTCGGGGAACGGTGGCAAGAGACCCAGTACTTC. Translating it yields CASSLFGERWQETQYF. This chain connects TRBV5-1 to TRBJ2-5; D may be TRBD2 (5 bases). The V gene's germline CDR1 is SGHRS and CDR2 YFSETQ. This CDR3 is 16 amino acids long. The V gene lost 1 base and the J gene lost 2 bases, with 15 bases spanning the gap.

This clonotype was found a few times. The chain has TRBV6-5 and TRBJ2-2; 9 bases fit TRBD1. There are 16 residues in the CDR3. In germline, CDR1 is MNHEY, CDR2 SVGAGI. Unmatched junction bases numbered 8, after V lost 4 bases and J lost 5 bases. The CDR3 region has the DNA TGTGCCAGCAGTTTCACCGGGACAGGGCTTACCGGGGAGCTGTTTTTT. Translation: CASSFTGTGLTGELFF.

The chain couples TRBV6-5 to TRBJ1-1; the D gene is possibly TRBD1 (5 bases). CDR3 length: 15 amino acids. V was trimmed by 0 bases and J by 0 bases, leaving 8 bases between them. Germline V gene data show CDR1 as MNHEY and CDR2 as SVGAGI. CDR3 amino acids: CASSYSTGLNTEAFF. DNA of the CDR3: TGTGCCAGCAGTTACTCGACGGGGCTGAACACTGAAGCTTTCTTT.

Only a few counts were recorded for this clonotype. CDR3 sequence (DNA): TGTGCCAGCAGTTACGATATTACAGGGGATGGCTACACCTTC. It codes for CASSYDITGDGYTF. The V call is TRBV6-5, the J call TRBJ1-2; 7 nucleotides line up with TRBD1. Germline assignment: CDR1 MNHEY and CDR2 SVGAGI. Germline trimming cut 2 bases from V and 6 bases from J; bases unmatched to any gene: 6. The CDR3 covers 14 residues.

The J gene is TRBJ2-3, the V gene TRBV11-2; 12 bases agree with TRBD2. Germline lookup yields CDR1 SGHAT and CDR2 FQNNGV. Losses at the gene ends were 2 bases for V and 6 bases for J; bases not matched to a gene: 0. The CDR3 runs 14 residues. The CDR3 protein is CASSLLAGGDTQYF. CDR3 DNA sequence: TGTGCCAGCAGCTTACTAGCGGGAGGGGATACGCAGTATTTT.

This clonotype was recorded a few times. In DNA form, the CDR3 reads TGTGCCAGCAGCTTTACCAGGACTACTGGAAACACCATATATTTT. It specifies CASSFTRTTGNTIYF. V is TRBV6-5 and J is TRBJ1-3; D not resolved. V dropped 6 bases and J dropped 2 bases, with 14 bases sitting between them. The germline V gene has CDR1 MNHEY and CDR2 SVGAGI. CDR3 size: 15 residues.

With respect to this clonotype: One end of the junction does not line up with germline, which may come from a read error. This chain joins TRBV11-3 and TRBJ2-2, with 8 positions matching TRBD1. From germline, CDR1 is SGHNT and CDR2 YENEEA. The CDR3 is 16 residues long. The CDR3 reads CASSSPTGANTGELFF. The CDR3 bases are TGTGCCAGCAGCTCCCCGACAGGGGCGAATACCGGGGAGCTGTTTTTT.

Comment on this clonotype: At one end the junction does not follow the germline gene, possibly because of a read error. The rearrangement joins TRBV7-6 to TRBJ1-5; the D gene is possibly TRBD1 (6 bases). The length of the CDR3 is 17 residues. Per the germline V gene, CDR1 is SGHVS and CDR2 is FNYEAQ. The CDR3 DNA sequence: TGTGCCAGCAGCCCGCCACTCGCACAGGGCCTCAATCAGCCCCCGCATTTT. Its translation is CASSPPLAQGLNQPPHF. The complete variable domain, with remaining parts taken from reference TRBV7-6 and TRBJ1-5, reads GAGVSQSPRYKVTKRGQDVALRCDPISGHVSLYWYRQALGQGPEFLTYFNYEAQQDKSGLPNDRFSAERPEGSISTLTIQRTEQRDSAMYRCASSPPLAQGLNQPPHFGDGTRLSIL.

This clonotype was observed many times. The rearrangement uses TRBV12-3 or TRBV12-4 and TRBJ1-5; 8 bases align to TRBD1. J was trimmed by 5 bases and V by 4 bases; bases with no gene match: 4. CDR3 length equals 14 residues. The CDR3 sequence: CASSSQGVYQPQHF. The CDR3 DNA reads as TGTGCCAGCAGTTCACAGGGGGTGTATCAGCCCCAGCATTTT.

This clonotype was observed a handful of times. J is TRBJ2-1 and V is TRBV20-1; weak D call: TRBD2 (5 bases). Germline CDR1 reads DFQATT; CDR2 reads SNEGSKA (reference sequence). The CDR3 is 13 amino acids. V was clipped by 4 bases and J by 6 bases, with 13 bases between them. Here the CDR3 reads CSAIILALNEQFF. CDR3 DNA sequence: TGCAGTGCTATCATCCTAGCACTCAATGAGCAGTTCTTC.

Many counts were recorded for this clonotype. The chain carries TRBV2 and TRBJ2-7; 7 nucleotides match TRBD1. Trimming cost V 4 bases and J 0 bases; bases outside gene matches: 12. The CDR3 has 17 amino acids. In germline, CDR1 is SNHLY, CDR2 FYNNEI. CDR3 nucleotides: TGTGCCAGCAGTGGTTCTCCCATAGGGACAGCCTCCTACGAGCAGTACTTC. Encoded protein: CASSGSPIGTASYEQYF.